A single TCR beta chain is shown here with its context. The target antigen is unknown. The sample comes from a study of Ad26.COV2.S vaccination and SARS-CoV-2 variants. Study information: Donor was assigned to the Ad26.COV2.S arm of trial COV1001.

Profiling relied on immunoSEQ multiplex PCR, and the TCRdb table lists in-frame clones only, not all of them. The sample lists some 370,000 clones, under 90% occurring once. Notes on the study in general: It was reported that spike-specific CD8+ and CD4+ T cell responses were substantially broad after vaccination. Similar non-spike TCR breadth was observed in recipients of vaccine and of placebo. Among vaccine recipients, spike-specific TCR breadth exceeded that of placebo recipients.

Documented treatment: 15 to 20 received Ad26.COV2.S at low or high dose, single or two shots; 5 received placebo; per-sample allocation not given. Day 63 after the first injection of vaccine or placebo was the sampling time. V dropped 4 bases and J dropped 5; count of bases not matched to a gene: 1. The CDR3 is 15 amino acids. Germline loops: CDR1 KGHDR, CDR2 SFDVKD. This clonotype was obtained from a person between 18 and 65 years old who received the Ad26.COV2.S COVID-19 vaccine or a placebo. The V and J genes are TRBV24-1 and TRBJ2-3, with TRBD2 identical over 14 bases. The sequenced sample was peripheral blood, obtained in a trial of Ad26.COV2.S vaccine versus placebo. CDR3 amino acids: CATSEGTSGGDTQYF. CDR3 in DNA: TGTGCCACCAGTGAGGGGACTAGCGGGGGAGATACGCAGTATTTT.